Presented here are 22 T cell receptor beta chains from one specimen sequenced in a study of tumor and adjacent non-tumor tissue in lung cancer. The template was RNA from unsorted bulk tissue. The normal lung tissue was taken more than 3 cm from the tumor edge. A modified ARM-PCR protocol with three rounds of nested PCR amplified TCRbeta. MiXCR, applied by TCRdb to the multiplex PCR reads, yields one record per CDR3 protein. The repertoire has approximately 120,000 distinct CDR3 sequences, about 64% of them found once; the top ten carry roughly 20%. What was sequenced was distant non-tumor lung tissue. Receptors were obtained from a man aged 55 to 69 with non-small cell lung cancer.

A few counts support this clonotype. One base away lies a much larger clone, so this may be a sequencing read error. The chain recombines TRBV29-1 with TRBJ2-5; no clear D. Germline CDR1 SQVTM, CDR2 ANQGSEA. This CDR3 spans 13 amino acids. The CDR3 sequence is CSVVGHFQETLYF. The DNA of the CDR3 is TGCAGCGTTGTCGGGCACTTCCAAGAGACCCTGTACTTC. Drawing the rest from reference TRBV29-1 and TRBJ2-5, the complete variable domain is SAVISQKPSRDICQRGTSLTIQCQVDSQVTMMFWYRQQPGQSLTLIATANQGSEATYESGFVIDKFPISRPNLTFSTLTVSNMSPEDSSIYLCSVVGHFQETLYFGPGTRLLVL.

As for this clonotype: The CDR3 carries no conserved terminal phenylalanine or tryptophan, so it likely arises from a read error. Here the CDR3 DNA reads TGTGCCAGCAGTTACCAGGAGTATAATTCACACCTCCACTAT. Translating gives CASSYQEYNSHLHY. The rearrangement links TRBV6-5 to TRBJ1-6; D gene unclear. This CDR3 spans 14 amino acids. Germline assignment: CDR1 MNHEY and CDR2 SVGAGI.

This chain links TRBV11-2 with TRBJ2-1; the D is unclear. V shed 3 bases and J shed 16 bases, with 28 bases lying between them. Germline CDR1 is SGHAT and CDR2 is FQNNGV. The CDR3 runs to 16 residues. CDR3 residues: CASSLSADMPSNERFF. In DNA form, the CDR3 reads TGTGCCAGCAGCTTGTCGGCGGATATGCCAAGCAATGAGCGATTCTTC.

As concerns this clonotype: Likely a read error: the CDR3 ends without its conserved phenylalanine or tryptophan. The chain has TRBV2 and TRBJ2-5; D not resolved. The V and J ends lost 3 bases and 6 bases respectively, with 8 bases between them. The CDR3 length is 12 residues. Germline V gene sequence: CDR1 SNHLY, CDR2 FYNNEI. Here the CDR3 DNA reads TGTGCCAGCAGTGATAAGCTACAGACCCAGTACTCC. Its protein is CASSDKLQTQYS.

This clonotype has ten or more counts. This chain links TRBV6-5 with TRBJ2-3; D gene ambiguous. Germline lookup yields CDR1 MNHEY and CDR2 SVGAGI. This CDR3 spans 12 amino acids. V lost 6 bases and J lost 3, with 7 bases in between. In DNA, the CDR3 is TGTGCCAGCAGAGACCAGACAGATACGCAGTATTTT. It specifies CASRDQTDTQYF.

Comments on this clonotype: A read error may explain this, as a much larger clone is one base away. V usage is TRBV4-3 and J usage is TRBJ2-6, with D possibly being TRBD2 (6 bases). Germline CDR1 LGHNA, CDR2 YSLEER. The CDR3 totals 17 residues. The CDR3 spells CASSQPRGGSGTNVLTF. The CDR3 DNA follows: TGCGCCAGCAGCCAACCCCGAGGAGGGTCTGGGACCAACGTCCTGACTTTC.

Concerning this clonotype: Compared with germline, one end of the junction differs, possibly owing to a read error. The J gene is TRBJ2-3, the V gene TRBV10-2; D tentatively fits TRBD1 or TRBD2 (5 bases each). The CDR3 loop spans 14 amino acids. CDR1 is WSHSY, CDR2 SAAADI, per germline. Here the CDR3 DNA reads TGCGCCAGCAGTACCTATGGGGGTGCAGATATGCAGTATTTT. Its protein product is CASSTYGGADMQYF.

This clonotype was observed once. One base away lies a much larger clone, so this may be a sequencing read error. The V gene is TRBV6-6, the J gene TRBJ1-2; 9 nucleotides agree with TRBD1. The germline CDR1 and CDR2 sequences are MNHNY and SVGAGI (reference sequence). The CDR3 has 14 amino acids. V gave up 8 bases and J gave up 9 bases; unmatched junction bases: 13. The CDR3 DNA sequence: TGTGCCAGCTATACAGGGGGCGCTTTTTCTCGCTACACCTTC. This gives the protein CASYTGGAFSRYTF.

As concerns this clonotype: It is unclear where the CDR3 begins or ends on the DNA, so no DNA is shown, and the CDR3 is as TCRdb lists it. The chain recombines TRBV6-1 with TRBJ2-3. The CDR3 length is 13 residues, termini included. Germline V lookup: CDR1 MNHNS, CDR2 SASEGT. The CDR3 sequence is CASSVVGLGTRYF.

A word on this clonotype: Just one base apart from a much larger clone, this may be a read error. The rearrangement joins TRBV12-3 or TRBV12-4 to TRBJ2-7, with D tentatively TRBD1 or TRBD2 (6 bases each). Trimming removed 10 bases at V and 2 bases at J, with 27 bases between. This CDR3 region has 17 residues. This chain's CDR3 is CANQKGGGAVRPYEQYF. CDR3 in DNA: TGTGCCAATCAGAAGGGGGGAGGAGCGGTCCGGCCCTACGAGCAGTACTTC.

This CDR3 reads CASSLKGFSGELFF. As DNA, the CDR3 is TGTGCCAGCAGCTTAAAAGGATTCAGCGGGGAGCTGTTTTTT. The rearrangement joins TRBV11-3 to TRBJ2-2; unclear D gene. CDR1 is SGHNT, CDR2 YENEEA, per germline. V shed 2 bases and J shed 7 bases, with 11 bases lying between them. The CDR3 is made up of 14 amino acids.

This clonotype was detected only a few times. Because the CDR3 is missing its conserved closing phenylalanine or tryptophan, this is likely a read error. The chain couples TRBV5-6 to TRBJ1-6; 10 nucleotides match TRBD1. CDR1 SGHDT and CDR2 YYEEEE come from the germline V gene. V was pared by 5 bases and J by 14 bases, with 7 bases of the junction left unmatched. CDR3 length: 13 residues. This CDR3 reads CASSSTGTGALHL. The CDR3 region has the DNA TGTGCCAGCAGTTCTACCGGGACAGGGGCCCTCCACCTT.

Regarding this clonotype: It may be a read error: a sequence one base away is much more abundant. The chain joins TRBV5-4 to TRBJ2-7, with 8 bases matching TRBD1. This CDR3 spans 13 amino acids. Germline loops: CDR1 SGHNT, CDR2 YYREEE (reference sequence). The CDR3 reads CVSSSQDRDEQYF. CDR3 sequence (DNA): TGTGTCAGCAGCTCCCAGGACAGGGACGAGCAGTACTTC.

Concerning this clonotype itself: The CDR3 carries no conserved terminal phenylalanine or tryptophan, so it likely arises from a read error. The V call is TRBV6-6, the J call TRBJ2-3, with a tentative D call TRBD2 (6 bases). The length of the CDR3 is 17 residues. Germline loops: CDR1 MNHNY, CDR2 SVGAGI (reference sequence). This CDR3 reads CARSYGEDGFYTDTQYL. CDR3 sequence (DNA): TGTGCCCGCAGTTACGGGGAGGACGGTTTCTACACCGATACGCAGTATTTA.

A word on this clonotype: A clone one base away is much larger, so this may be a read error. The chain employs TRBV20-1 and TRBJ2-2, with TRBD2 matching over 8 bases. The CDR3 sequence is 17 residues long. Germline V CDR1 and CDR2: DFQATT, SNEGSKA (reference sequence). CDR3 sequence reads: CSTRDLRSGTNTGELFF. The CDR3 bases are TGCAGTACTAGAGATCTCCGTAGCGGGACGAACACCGGGGAGCTGTTTTTT.

Note on this clonotype: The junction departs from germline at one end; a sequencing error may be responsible. The CDR3 loop reads CASNSPGTGAEIQYF. The DNA for the CDR3 is TGTGCCAGCAACTCTCCCGGGACAGGGGCGGAGATCCAGTACTTC. The rearrangement joins TRBV11-2 to TRBJ2-5; 10 nucleotides line up with TRBD1. The CDR3 is 15 residues long. The germline gives CDR1 SGHAT, CDR2 FQNNGV.

As for this clonotype: A junction boundary mismatches the germline segment, possibly from a read error. The genes are TRBV12-3 or TRBV12-4 and TRBJ2-1; 7 positions match TRBD2. The CDR3 extends over 16 amino acids. The CDR3 protein is CAGSLLALSSYNEQFF. The CDR3 DNA is TGTGCCGGCAGTCTACTAGCGTTGAGCTCCTACAATGAGCAGTTCTTC.

This clonotype was found once. Germline and junction disagree at one end, which may indicate a read error. The chain has TRBV24-1 and TRBJ2-5; D remains unclear. Germline CDR1 KGHDR, CDR2 SFDVKD. The CDR3 has 14 residues. The CDR3, as DNA: TGTGCCACCAGTGATTCCCAGGAATTCGAGATCCAGTACTTT. The encoded protein is CATSDSQEFEIQYF.

This clonotype was seen repeatedly, ten times or more. The J gene is TRBJ2-7, the V gene TRBV6-5; 9 bases map to TRBD1. Trimming took 4 bases from V and 6 from J; bases not matched to a gene: 10. Germline-derived CDR1 and CDR2 are MNHEY and SVGAGI. This CDR3 has 15 amino acids. CDR3 protein: CASSSPGQGFGEQYF. The DNA of the CDR3 is TGTGCCAGCAGTTCCCCGGGACAGGGATTTGGCGAGCAGTACTTC.

This clonotype came up a few times. The chain carries TRBV20-1 and TRBJ2-3; either TRBD1 or TRBD2 may supply D (5 bases each). Germline V CDR1 and CDR2: DFQATT, SNEGSKA (reference sequence). The CDR3 length is 15 residues. Trimming took 5 bases from V and 2 from J, leaving 17 bases between them. Written as DNA, the CDR3 is TGCAGTGCTCGCGCCGGGACCCCTTTCACAGATACGCAGTATTTT. Translating it yields CSARAGTPFTDTQYF.

This clonotype was picked up a small number of times. The conserved final phenylalanine or tryptophan is absent from the CDR3, which likely points to a read error. The chain links TRBV5-6 to TRBJ1-5; possible D gene TRBD1, 5 bases. V was pared by 3 bases and J by 7 bases, with 14 bases between. CDR1 and CDR2 from the germline V gene are SGHDT and YYEEEE. The CDR3 is 14 amino acids. The CDR3 nucleotides read TGTGCCAGCAGCTCTGACGGGGCAAGGCAGCCCCAGCATTGT. Its protein product is CASSSDGARQPQHC.

The rearrangement uses TRBV29-1 and TRBJ2-1; D is undetermined. Looked up from germline, CDR1 is SQVTM and CDR2 is ANQGSEA. This CDR3 has 12 amino acids. This CDR3 is CSIVGNLHEQFF. The CDR3 bases are TGCAGTATTGTGGGCAATCTCCATGAGCAGTTCTTC.